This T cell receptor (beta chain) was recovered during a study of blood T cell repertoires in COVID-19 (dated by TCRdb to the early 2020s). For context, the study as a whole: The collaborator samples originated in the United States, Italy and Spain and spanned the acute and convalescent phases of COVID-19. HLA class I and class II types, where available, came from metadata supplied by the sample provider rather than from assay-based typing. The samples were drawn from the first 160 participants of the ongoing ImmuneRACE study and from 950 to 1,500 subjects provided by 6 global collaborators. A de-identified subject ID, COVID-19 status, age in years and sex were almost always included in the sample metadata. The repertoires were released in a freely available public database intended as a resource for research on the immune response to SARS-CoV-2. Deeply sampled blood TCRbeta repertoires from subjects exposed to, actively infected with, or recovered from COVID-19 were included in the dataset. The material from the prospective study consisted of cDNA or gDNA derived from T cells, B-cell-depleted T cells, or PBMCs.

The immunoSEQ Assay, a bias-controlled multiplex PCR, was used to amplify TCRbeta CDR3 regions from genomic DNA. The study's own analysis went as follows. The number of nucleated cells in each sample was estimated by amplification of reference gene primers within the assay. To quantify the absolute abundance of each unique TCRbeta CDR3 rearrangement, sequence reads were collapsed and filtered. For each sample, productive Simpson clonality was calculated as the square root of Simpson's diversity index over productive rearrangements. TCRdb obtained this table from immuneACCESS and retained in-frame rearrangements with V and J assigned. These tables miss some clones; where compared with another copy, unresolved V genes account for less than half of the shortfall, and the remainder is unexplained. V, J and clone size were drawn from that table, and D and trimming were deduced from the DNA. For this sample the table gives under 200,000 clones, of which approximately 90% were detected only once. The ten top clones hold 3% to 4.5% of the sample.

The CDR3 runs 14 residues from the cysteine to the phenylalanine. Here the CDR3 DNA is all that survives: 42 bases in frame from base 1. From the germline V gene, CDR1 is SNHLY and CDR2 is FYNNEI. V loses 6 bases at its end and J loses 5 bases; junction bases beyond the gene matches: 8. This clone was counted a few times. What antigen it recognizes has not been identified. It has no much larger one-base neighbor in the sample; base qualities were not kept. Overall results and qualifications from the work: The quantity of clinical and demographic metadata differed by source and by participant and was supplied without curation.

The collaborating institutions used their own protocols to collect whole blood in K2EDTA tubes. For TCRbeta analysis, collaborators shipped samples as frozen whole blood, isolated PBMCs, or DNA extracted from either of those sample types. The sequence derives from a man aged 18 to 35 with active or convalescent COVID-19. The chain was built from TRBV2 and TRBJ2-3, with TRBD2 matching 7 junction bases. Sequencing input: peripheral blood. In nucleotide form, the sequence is TGTGCCAGCAGCTGGGGAGGGGCGGGAGATACGCAGTATTTT. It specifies CASSWGGAGDTQYF.